This T cell receptor (beta chain) came from a study of blood T cell repertoires in COVID-19. At the level of the study: PBMCs, B-cell-depleted T cells, or T cells were the source of the cDNA or gDNA that made up the material.

In the original processing: Nucleated cell counts were estimated from reference gene primer amplification. TCRdb's copy holds only in-frame clones and misses some; the assay was immunoSEQ multiplex PCR. D and trimming come from the DNA, and the V and J calls and clone size come from that table. The data hold 150,000 to 200,000 clones, with approximately 88% observed a single time. The germline V gene has CDR1 DFQATT and CDR2 SNEGSKA (reference sequence). Trimming took off 3 bases at V and 5 bases at J, with 10 bases between the two ends. This CDR3 region has 12 residues. This TCR came from a man in his forties with acute or convalescent COVID-19. V and J are TRBV20-1 and TRBJ1-1; D unclear. The sample comprised peripheral blood. CDR3 sequence reads: CSASRGYTEAFF. CDR3 sequence (DNA): TGCAGTGCTAGTCGGGGATATACTGAAGCTTTCTTT.